The present T cell receptor beta chain was sequenced within a study of PD-1 blockade in classical Hodgkin lymphoma. For the study at large: With a 2-week interval, patients received intravenous nivolumab at 3 mg/kg.

Notes on the study in general: Complete responders' baseline diversity resembled that of newly diagnosed patients. Newly diagnosed patients were said to have less baseline TCR diversity than healthy donors did. At C4D1, TCR diversity had climbed significantly for CD4+ cells, though not for CD8+ cells.

CDR1 is LNHDA and CDR2 is SQIVND in the germline V gene (reference sequence). CDR3 size: 19 residues. V gave up 9 bases and J gave up 6 bases; unmatched junction bases: 23. All patients experienced relapse after autologous stem cell transplantation, and brentuximab vedotin exposure was variable. Comment on this clone: What it binds is unknown.

Clones were read by immunoSEQ multiplex PCR, and TCRdb kept only the in-frame ones, dropping some. The table has some 93,000 clones, just under 95% seen once. Sequenced here: peripheral blood mononuclear cells (PBMCs), sampled at baseline. V is TRBV19 and J is TRBJ1-4; 9 bases are a match to TRBD1. The sequence derives from a human donor with classical Hodgkin lymphoma. CDR3 DNA sequence: TGTGCCAGAAACCCCCCCCGGGGACAGGGTATAAGGCGTCATGAAAAACTGTTTTTT. This gives the protein CARNPPRGQGIRRHEKLFF.